The clone carrying this T cell receptor beta chain was seen at least ten times. Other DNA sequences of this sample code for an identical CDR3. This entry is derived from a study of blood T cell repertoires in COVID-19. Across the study: Samples taken during acute and convalescent COVID-19 were collected in the United States, Italy and Spain.

CDR1 and CDR2 from the germline V gene are KGHSH and LQKENI. The V end was cut by 4 bases, the J end by 6 bases, with 13 bases between. The CDR3 is 14 residues long. Assay: immunoSEQ multiplex PCR; the TCRdb copy retains only in-frame clones and omits some. The top ten clones hold 3% of a sample with a few hundred thousand clones, around 86% of them seen once. The J gene is TRBJ1-5, the V gene TRBV18, with a weak D call TRBD1 (5 bases). This receptor was taken from a human donor in a cohort sampled during active COVID-19. The specimen sequenced was peripheral blood. This chain's CDR3 is CASSLQGWSQPQHF. The CDR3 bases are TGTGCCAGCTCACTCCAGGGATGGAGTCAGCCCCAGCATTTT.